The 5 T cell receptor beta chains below were found in one sample sequenced in a study of cytomegalovirus exposure and HLA in healthy donors. PCR involved 60 Vbeta and 13 Jbeta primers. Data came from immunoSEQ multiplex PCR; TCRdb stores just in-frame clones and leaves some out. In the table there are 150,000 to 200,000 clones, around nine tenths of which are singletons. The sample was PBMCs. The origin of the receptors is a woman under 30 in good health and CMV-seronegative.

The chain uses TRBV28 and TRBJ1-1, with D possibly TRBD1 on 6 matching bases. Germline V gives CDR1 MDHEN, CDR2 SYDVKM. Trimming pared 6 bases from V and 3 bases from J, leaving 11 bases between. The length of the CDR3 is 13 residues. The CDR3 DNA reads as TGTGCCAGCAGCCTTACAGGGTACACTGAAGCTTTCTTT. Its translation: CASSLTGYTEAFF.

This chain joins TRBV18 and TRBJ1-1; D is undetermined. This CDR3 has 15 amino acids. With 3 bases removed from V and 3 bases from J, the gap between germline ends came to 14 bases. The germline CDR1 and CDR2 sequences are KGHSH and LQKENI. Here the CDR3 DNA reads TGTGCCAGCTCACCCTCCCTAGCCTCGGACACTGAAGCTTTCTTT. It is translated as CASSPSLASDTEAFF.

This chain uses TRBV18 with TRBJ1-2, with D possibly matching TRBD1 (6 bases). Trimming left V 5 bases short and J 0 bases short, with 10 bases between. Germline values: CDR1 KGHSH, CDR2 LQKENI. There are 14 residues in the CDR3. The CDR3: CASSSRTANYGYTF. CDR3 coding DNA: TGTGCCAGCTCATCACGGACAGCTAACTATGGCTACACCTTC.

J is TRBJ2-5 and V is TRBV28; TRBD2 matches at 13 bases. Looked up from germline, CDR1 is MDHEN and CDR2 is SYDVKM. The CDR3 is 16 residues long. V lost 5 bases and J lost 2; bases outside the gene matches: 5. The DNA for the CDR3 is TGTGCCAGCAGTCCCTGGACTAGCGGGGGACAAGAGACCCAGTACTTC. Residues: CASSPWTSGGQETQYF. The variable domain in full, completed from reference TRBV28 and TRBJ2-5, reads DVKVTQSSRYLVKRTGEKVFLECVQDMDHENMFWYRQDPGLGLRLIYFSYDVKMKEKGDIPEGYSVSREKKERFSLILESASTNQTSMYLCASSPWTSGGQETQYFGPGTRLLVL.

This clone has only a few counts. The rearrangement joins TRBV5-4 to TRBJ1-1; TRBD1 matches 7 bases. The CDR3 is made up of 13 amino acids. The V gene end was trimmed by 1 base and the J gene end by 4 bases; junction bases not matched to a gene: 1. From germline, CDR1 is SGHNT and CDR2 YYREEE (reference sequence). CDR3 nucleotides: TGTGCCAGCAGCTTGCAGGGGGGCACTGAAGCTTTCTTT. Encoded protein: CASSLQGGTEAFF.